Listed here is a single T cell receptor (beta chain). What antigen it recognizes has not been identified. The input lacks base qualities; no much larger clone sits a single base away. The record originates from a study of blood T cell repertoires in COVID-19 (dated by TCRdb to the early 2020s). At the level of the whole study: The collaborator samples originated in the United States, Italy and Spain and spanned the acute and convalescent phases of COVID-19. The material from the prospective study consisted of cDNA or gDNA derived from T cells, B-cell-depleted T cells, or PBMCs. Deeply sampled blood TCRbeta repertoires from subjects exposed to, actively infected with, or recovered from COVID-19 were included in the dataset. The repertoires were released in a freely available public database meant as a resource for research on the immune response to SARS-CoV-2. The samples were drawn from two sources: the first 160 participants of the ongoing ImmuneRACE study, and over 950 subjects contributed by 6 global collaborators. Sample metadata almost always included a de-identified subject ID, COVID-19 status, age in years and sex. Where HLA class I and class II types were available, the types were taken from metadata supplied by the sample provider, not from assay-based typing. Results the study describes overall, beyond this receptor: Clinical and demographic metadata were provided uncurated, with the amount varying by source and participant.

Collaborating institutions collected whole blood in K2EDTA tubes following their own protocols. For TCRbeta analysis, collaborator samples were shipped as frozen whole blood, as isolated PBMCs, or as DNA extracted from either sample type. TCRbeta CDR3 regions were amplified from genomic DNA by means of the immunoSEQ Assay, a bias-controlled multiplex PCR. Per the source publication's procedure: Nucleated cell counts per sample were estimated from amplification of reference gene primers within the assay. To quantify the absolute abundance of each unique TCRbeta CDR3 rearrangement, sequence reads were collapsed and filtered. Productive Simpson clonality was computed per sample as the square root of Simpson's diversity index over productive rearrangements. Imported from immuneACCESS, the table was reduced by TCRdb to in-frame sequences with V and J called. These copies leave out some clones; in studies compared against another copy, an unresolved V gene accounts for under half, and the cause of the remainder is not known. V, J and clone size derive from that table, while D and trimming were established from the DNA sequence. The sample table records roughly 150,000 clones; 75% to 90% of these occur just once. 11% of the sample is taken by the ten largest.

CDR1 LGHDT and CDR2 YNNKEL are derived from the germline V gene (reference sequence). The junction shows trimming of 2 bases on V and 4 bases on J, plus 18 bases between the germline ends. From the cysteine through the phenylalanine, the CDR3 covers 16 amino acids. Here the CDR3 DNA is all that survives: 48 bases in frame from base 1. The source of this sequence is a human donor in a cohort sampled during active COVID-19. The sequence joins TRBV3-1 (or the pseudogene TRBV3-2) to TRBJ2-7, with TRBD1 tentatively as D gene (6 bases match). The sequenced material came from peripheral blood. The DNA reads TGTGCCAGCAGCCAACCACAGGGAATAGGTTTGTACGAGCAGTACTTC. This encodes CASSQPQGIGLYEQYF.